These 18 T cell receptor beta chains were all obtained from the same sample, sequenced in a study of human T cells and chemical hapten exposure. Via MiXCR, TCRdb re-called the RACE reads, giving one row per CDR3 protein. The repertoire holds about 84,000 distinct CDR3 sequences, with about 9.4% as singletons. Time point of the sample: patch test 2, 6 weeks after DPC sensitization. Treatment defined: therapeutic diphenylcyclopropenone sensitization with weekly scalp DPC. Sequenced here: whole blood, sampled in connection with sensitization to the hapten diphenylcyclopropenone (DPC). The source is a woman in her 50s with alopecia areata. Some clones in this sample may be carry-over from other donors' samples.

At least ten counts were recorded for this clonotype. V gene TRBV29-1 combines with J gene TRBJ1-3, with D unclear. Trimming pared 6 bases from V and 1 base from J, leaving 10 bases between. This CDR3 is 13 amino acids long. Germline V gene data show CDR1 as SQVTM and CDR2 as ANQGSEA. CDR3 amino acids: CSVGGNSGNTIYF. The DNA for the CDR3 is TGCAGCGTCGGAGGGAATTCTGGAAACACCATATATTTT.

The chain combines TRBV19 with TRBJ2-7, with 9 nucleotides matching TRBD2. CDR3 length: 14 amino acids. V was pared by 6 bases and J by 0 bases, with 3 bases of the junction left unmatched. Germline lookup yields CDR1 LNHDA and CDR2 SQIVND (reference sequence). The CDR3: CASRASGTSYEQYF. The CDR3 coding sequence is TGTGCCAGTAGGGCTAGCGGGACCTCCTACGAGCAGTACTTC.

The genes are TRBV7-2 and TRBJ1-2, with D perhaps TRBD1 (6 bases). The CDR3 has 12 amino acids. Germline CDR1 reads SGHTA; CDR2 reads FQGNSA. The ends were cut back, 11 bases at V and 2 bases at J, with 12 bases in the middle. CDR3 sequence: CAFGGRNYGYTF. The CDR3 nucleotides read TGTGCCTTCGGGGGGCGGAACTATGGCTACACCTTC.

This clonotype was picked up many times. The rearrangement links TRBV20-1 to TRBJ1-1; D is unresolved. The V end lost 1 base, the J end lost 1 base, and 10 bases lay between the germline ends. Germline V gene data show CDR1 as DFQATT and CDR2 as SNEGSKA (reference sequence). This CDR3 is 14 amino acids long. The CDR3 DNA reads TGCAGTGCTAGAGGGAAGAGCGGGAACACTGAAGCTTTCTTT. This translates into CSARGKSGNTEAFF.

This clonotype showed up many times. The chain has TRBV18 and TRBJ1-1; no clear D gene. In germline, CDR1 is KGHSH, CDR2 LQKENI. The V and J ends lost 3 bases and 0 bases respectively, with 17 bases between them. The CDR3 loop spans 17 amino acids. The CDR3 nucleotides read TGTGCCAGCTCACCTAGATATGAAGGACCGGTGAACACTGAAGCTTTCTTT. As protein: CASSPRYEGPVNTEAFF.

Ten or more counts support this clonotype. The chain employs TRBV27 and TRBJ2-1, with a possible D match to TRBD1 (5 bases). Germline lookup yields CDR1 MNHEY and CDR2 SMNVEV (reference sequence). The V gene lost 4 bases and the J gene lost 3 bases, with 16 bases spanning the gap. The CDR3 contains 16 residues. The CDR3 DNA sequence: TGTGCCAGCAGTTCACGCCGGCAGGGAAGCTACAATGAGCAGTTCTTC. Translating it yields CASSSRRQGSYNEQFF.

This clonotype was counted only a few times. The V call is TRBV20-1, the J call TRBJ2-1; 14 nucleotides line up with TRBD2. CDR1 DFQATT and CDR2 SNEGSKA come from the germline V gene (reference sequence). The V segment lost 3 bases and the J segment 8 bases; nucleotides outside the gene matches: 6. This CDR3 comprises 15 residues. In DNA, the CDR3 is TGCAGTGCTAGCGGGGGACTAGCGGGAGCATATGAGCAGTTCTTC. Protein: CSASGGLAGAYEQFF.

This clonotype was seen ten or more times. The gene calls are TRBV28 and TRBJ1-3; TRBD1 matches 7 bases. The CDR3 length is 19 residues. With V trimmed by 2 bases and J by 0 bases, 13 bases remained unmatched. Germline V gene sequence: CDR1 MDHEN, CDR2 SYDVKM. CDR3 coding DNA: TGTGCCAGCAGTTTACTGGCAGGGGGACGGCAGAGCTCTGGAAACACCATATATTTT. Protein sequence: CASSLLAGGRQSSGNTIYF.

This clonotype appeared many times. The chain is built from TRBV28 and TRBJ2-1; 10 nucleotides agree with TRBD2. CDR1 and CDR2 (germline): MDHEN, SYDVKM. Germline trimming cut 6 bases from V and 1 base from J; bases unmatched to any gene: 3. The CDR3 consists of 15 residues. The CDR3 is CASRGSGRSYNEQFF. CDR3 coding DNA: TGTGCCAGCAGGGGTAGCGGGAGGTCCTACAATGAGCAGTTCTTC.

This clonotype was observed many times. The chain carries TRBV28 and TRBJ1-5, with D perhaps TRBD1 (6 bases). The CDR3 is 16 amino acids. Trimming stripped 2 bases from V and 9 bases from J, with 20 bases between. The germline V gene has CDR1 MDHEN and CDR2 SYDVKM. The CDR3 region has the DNA TGTGCCAGCAGTTTAGGGTCCCCCGGGGGCGGCCGGCCCCAGCATTTT. It translates to CASSLGSPGGGRPQHF.

The rearrangement uses TRBV5-1 and TRBJ1-3, with no clear D. Germline V lookup: CDR1 SGHRS, CDR2 YFSETQ. Trimming pared 4 bases from V and 0 bases from J, leaving 11 bases between. The CDR3 runs to 15 residues. The CDR3 sequence: CASSLEGNSGNTIYF. CDR3 DNA: TGCGCCAGCAGCCTCGAGGGTAACTCTGGAAACACCATATATTTT.

In its sample, this clonotype was seen many times. The J gene is TRBJ2-5, the V gene TRBV20-1; D gene unclear. V shed 7 bases and J shed 1 base, with 16 bases lying between them. The CDR3 is 14 residues long. Germline-derived CDR1 and CDR2 are DFQATT and SNEGSKA (reference sequence). This chain's CDR3 is CSGADLRSQETQYF. DNA for the CDR3: TGCAGTGGGGCGGATCTAAGAAGCCAAGAGACCCAGTACTTC.

This clonotype came up a few times. This chain joins TRBV7-2 and TRBJ2-1; perhaps TRBD1 as D (6 bases). The CDR3 loop spans 17 amino acids. V was clipped by 1 base and J by 0 bases, with 13 bases between them. Germline assignment: CDR1 SGHTA and CDR2 FQGNSA. Written as DNA, the CDR3 is TGTGCCAGCAGCTTAGTCACGACAGGTCTCTCCTACAATGAGCAGTTCTTC. Encoded protein: CASSLVTTGLSYNEQFF.

Ten or more counts support this clonotype. V gene TRBV4-2 combines with J gene TRBJ1-5, with D maybe TRBD1 (6 bases). The CDR3 has 14 residues. Germline assignment: CDR1 LGHNA and CDR2 YNFKEQ. With 4 bases removed from V and 0 bases from J, the gap between germline ends came to 7 bases. CDR3: CASSRTDSNQPQHF. The DNA for the CDR3 is TGTGCCAGCAGCCGGACAGATAGCAATCAGCCCCAGCATTTT.

This clonotype was seen repeatedly, ten times or more. This chain joins TRBV20-1 and TRBJ2-7, with a tentative D call TRBD1 (5 bases). V was cut by 0 bases and J by 2 bases, with 11 bases left in between. The CDR3 loop spans 14 amino acids. From germline, CDR1 is DFQATT and CDR2 SNEGSKA (reference sequence). CDR3 DNA sequence: TGCAGTGCTAGAGAGGCAGGGCGTACCTACGAGCAGTACTTC. This codes for CSAREAGRTYEQYF.

This clonotype was found many times. The J gene is TRBJ1-4, the V gene TRBV10-1, with D possibly TRBD1 on 6 matching bases. Looked up from germline, CDR1 is WNHNN and CDR2 is SYGVQD (reference sequence). V was trimmed by 6 bases and J by 4 bases, leaving 12 bases between them. The CDR3 runs to 14 residues. The CDR3 reads CASSRQDYNEKLFF. In nucleotides, the CDR3 is TGCGCCAGCAGCCGACAGGACTATAATGAAAAACTGTTTTTT.

This clonotype was counted ten times or more. The genes are TRBV24-1 and TRBJ2-2, with D uncertain. Germline V lookup: CDR1 KGHDR, CDR2 SFDVKD. CDR3 length equals 12 residues. Trimming took 7 bases from V and 7 from J, leaving 9 bases between them. The CDR3, as DNA: TGTGCCACCAGAGGTCCCGTCGGGGAGCTGTTTTTT. Its protein product is CATRGPVGELFF.

This clonotype was found many times. This sequence joins TRBV11-2 and TRBJ1-5; D gene uncertain. Germline V lookup: CDR1 SGHAT, CDR2 FQNNGV. The CDR3 consists of 13 residues. V lost 0 bases to trimming and J lost 4 bases, with 4 bases between them. The CDR3 DNA reads TGTGCCAGCAGCTTAGATCGGAATCAGCCCCAGCATTTT. The encoded protein is CASSLDRNQPQHF. Full variable domain (rest looked up from reference TRBV11-2 and TRBJ1-5): EAGVAQSPRYKIIEKRQSVAFWCNPISGHATLYWYQQILGQGPKLLIQFQNNGVVDDSQLPKDRFSAERLKGVDSTLKIQPAKLEDSAVYLCASSLDRNQPQHFGDGTRLSIL.